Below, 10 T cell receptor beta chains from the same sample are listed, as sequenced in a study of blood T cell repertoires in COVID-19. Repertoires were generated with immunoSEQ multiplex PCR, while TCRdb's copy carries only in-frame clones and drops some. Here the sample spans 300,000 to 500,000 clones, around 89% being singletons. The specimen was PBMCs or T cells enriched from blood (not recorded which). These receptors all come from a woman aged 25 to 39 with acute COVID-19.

The CDR3 coding sequence is TGTGCCAGCAGCCTAACATTTCGACGGGACTATAATTCACCCCTCCACTTT. Translating gives CASSLTFRRDYNSPLHF. The rearrangement uses TRBV3-1 (or the pseudogene TRBV3-2) and TRBJ1-6; D not resolved. This CDR3 region has 17 residues. Deletions cut 4 bases from V and 3 bases from J, with 16 bases between. Germline CDR1 LGHDT, CDR2 YNNKEL (reference sequence).

The CDR3 protein is CASSILGTGVSEQFF. In DNA, the CDR3 is TGTGCCAGTAGTATTTTGGGGACAGGGGTTAGTGAGCAGTTCTTC. The chain is built from TRBV19 and TRBJ2-1; TRBD1 matches at 10 bases. The length of the CDR3 is 15 residues. Germline CDR1 and CDR2: LNHDA and SQIVND (reference sequence). Germline trimming cut 3 bases from V and 9 bases from J; bases unmatched to any gene: 8.

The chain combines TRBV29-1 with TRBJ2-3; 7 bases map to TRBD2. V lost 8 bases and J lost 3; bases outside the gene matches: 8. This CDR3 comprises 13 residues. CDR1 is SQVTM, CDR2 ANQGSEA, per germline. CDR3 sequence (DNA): TGCAGCTATGGGGGGGACGGTACAGATACGCAGTATTTT. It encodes CSYGGDGTDTQYF.

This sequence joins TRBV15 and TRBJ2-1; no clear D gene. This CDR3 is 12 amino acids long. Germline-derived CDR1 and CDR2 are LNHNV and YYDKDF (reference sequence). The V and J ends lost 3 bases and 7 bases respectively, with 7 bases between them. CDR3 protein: CATSRTRNEQFF. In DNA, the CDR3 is TGTGCCACCAGCAGGACACGGAATGAGCAGTTCTTC.

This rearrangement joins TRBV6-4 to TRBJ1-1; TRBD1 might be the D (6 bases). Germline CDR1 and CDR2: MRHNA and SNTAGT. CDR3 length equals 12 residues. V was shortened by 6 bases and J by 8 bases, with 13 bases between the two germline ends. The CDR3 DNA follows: TGTGCCAGCAGCCCGGGGAGGGGGGAAGCTTTCTTT. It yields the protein CASSPGRGEAFF.

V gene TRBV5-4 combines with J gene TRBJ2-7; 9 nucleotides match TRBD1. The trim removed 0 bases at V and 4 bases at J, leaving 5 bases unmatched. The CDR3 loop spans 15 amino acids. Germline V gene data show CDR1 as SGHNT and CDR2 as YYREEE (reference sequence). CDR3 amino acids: CASSLAGTGFYEQYF. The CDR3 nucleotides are TGTGCCAGCAGCTTGGCCGGGACAGGGTTTTACGAGCAGTACTTC.

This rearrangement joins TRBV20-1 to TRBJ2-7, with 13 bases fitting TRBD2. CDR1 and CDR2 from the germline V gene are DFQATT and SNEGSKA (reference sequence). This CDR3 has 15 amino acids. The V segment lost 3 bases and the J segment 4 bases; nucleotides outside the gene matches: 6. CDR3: CSASRLAGGKYEQYF. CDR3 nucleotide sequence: TGCAGTGCTAGTCGACTAGCGGGGGGTAAATACGAGCAGTACTTC.

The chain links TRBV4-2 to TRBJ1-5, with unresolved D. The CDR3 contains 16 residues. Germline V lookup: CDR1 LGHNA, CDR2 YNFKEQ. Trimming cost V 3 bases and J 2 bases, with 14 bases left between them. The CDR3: CASSHTAVDGNQPQHF. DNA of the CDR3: TGTGCCAGCAGCCACACAGCAGTGGATGGCAATCAGCCCCAGCATTTT.

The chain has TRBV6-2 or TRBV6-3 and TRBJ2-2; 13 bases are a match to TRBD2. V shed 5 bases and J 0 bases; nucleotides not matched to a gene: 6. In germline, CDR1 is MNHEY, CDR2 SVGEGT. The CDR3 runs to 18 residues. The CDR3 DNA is TGTGCCAGCAGTGGACTAGCGGGGGCCGCCACGAACACCGGGGAGCTGTTTTTT. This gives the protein CASSGLAGAATNTGELFF.

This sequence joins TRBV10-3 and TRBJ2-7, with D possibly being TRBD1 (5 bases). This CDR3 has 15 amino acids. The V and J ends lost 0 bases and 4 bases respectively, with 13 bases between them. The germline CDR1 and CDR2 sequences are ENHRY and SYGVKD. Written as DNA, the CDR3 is TGTGCCATCAGTGAGTCCCAGGGTTCCGGTTACGAGCAGTACTTC. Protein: CAISESQGSGYEQYF.